This is a list of T cell receptor beta chains from one sample in a study of blood T cells in healthy people across ages. TCRdb reanalysed the 5' RACE reads using MiXCR and keeps one entry per CDR3 protein. Here the sample spans about 1.6 million distinct CDR3 sequences, 30% to 40% being singletons. The specimen sequenced was blood. All receptors come from a young woman in good health. The CDR3 runs from the conserved cysteine through the conserved F or W. D genes are given only for firm matches. Clone size appears in some rows only: once, few, many, or a class for an expanded clone.

D gene	V gene	J gene	clone size	CDR3 DNA	CDR3 protein
.	TRBV13	TRBJ2-1	few	TGTGCCAGCAGCTCCCCTACGGGGGGCGTGCTGTTCTTC	CASSSPTGGVLFF
TRBD2	TRBV5-1	TRBJ2-1	many	TGCGCCAGCAGCTTGAGTTCCACGCGGGGGAATGAGCAGTTCTTC	CASSLSSTRGNEQFF
TRBD2	TRBV3-1	TRBJ2-3	.	TGTGCCAGCAGTGCAGCGGGAGTACCAGATACGCAGTATTTT	CASSAAGVPDTQYF
TRBD1	TRBV12-3/TRBV12-4	TRBJ1-2	.	TGTGCCAGCAGTTTGAGCCAGGGGGCGTATGGCTACACCTTC	CASSLSQGAYGYTF
.	TRBV10-2	TRBJ2-5	few	TGCGCCAGCAGTGACGGGGCGCCGGCCCAGTACTTC	CASSDGAPAQYF
TRBD2	TRBV6-1	TRBJ2-7	.	TGTGCCAGCAGTGATTGGGGCGGGAGATTTTACGAGCAGTACTTC	CASSDWGGRFYEQYF
.	TRBV28	TRBJ2-7	.	TGTGCCCACGGCACCCTCTCAGGGGCAAGTCCGTACGAGCAGTACTTC	CAHGTLSGASPYEQYF
TRBD2	TRBV20-1	TRBJ2-3	.	TGCAGTGCTAAACAGCGGGGGGGCCTTGATACGCAGTATTTT	CSAKQRGGLDTQYF
.	TRBV28	TRBJ2-5	.	TGTGCCAGCAGTATCAGTGGAGGCCTCCAAGAGACCCAGTACTTC	CASSISGGLQETQYF
TRBD1	TRBV7-9	TRBJ2-3	many	TGTGCCAGCAGCCCGGACAGGAGCACAGATACGCAGTATTTT	CASSPDRSTDTQYF
.	TRBV29-1	TRBJ1-2	many	TGCAGCATCCGGGACCCATCTTCAGTAGGCTACACCTTC	CSIRDPSSVGYTF
.	TRBV7-9	TRBJ2-5	.	TGTGCCAGCAGCTTAGAACGCGGGGAGGCCCAGTACTTC	CASSLERGEAQYF
.	TRBV29-1	TRBJ2-7	few	TGCAGCGTTCGGGTCAGCCTTCAATCCTACGAGCAGTACTTC	CSVRVSLQSYEQYF
.	TRBV5-1	TRBJ2-3	.	TGCGCCAGCAGCCCCACCCCGTCCGGGCTAGGAGAGTATACGCAGTATTTT	CASSPTPSGLGEYTQYF
.	TRBV5-5	TRBJ1-5	.	TGTGCCAGCAGCTTACAACAGGGTACGGGCAATCGGCCCCAGCATTTT	CASSLQQGTGNRPQHF
TRBD2	TRBV20-1	TRBJ2-5	few	TGCAGTGGGGGGGAGCTAGCGGGGGGGCAAGAGACCCAGTACTTC	CSGGELAGGQETQYF
.	TRBV5-5	TRBJ2-3	many	TGTGCCAGCAGCTTGGGACTACAGGGTACTGACACAGATACGCAGTATTTT	CASSLGLQGTDTDTQYF
TRBD1	TRBV29-1	TRBJ2-1	many	TGCAGCGCTTACAGGGGCAATGAGCAGTTCTTC	CSAYRGNEQFF
TRBD1	TRBV3-1	TRBJ1-2	.	TGTGCCAGCAGCCCCGGGACAGGGGTAGGCTACACCTTC	CASSPGTGVGYTF
.	TRBV28	TRBJ2-7	.	TGTGCCAGCAGCCCCCCGGGCAGTGGGTTCTCCTACGAGCAGTACTTC	CASSPPGSGFSYEQYF
TRBD1	TRBV6-1	TRBJ1-2	few	TGTGCCAGCAGTCCCCCACCCGGGACAGGAAGCTACACCTTC	CASSPPPGTGSYTF
.	TRBV15	TRBJ2-2	.	TGTGCCACCAGCAGAGAGAGGACCGGGGAGCTGTTTTTT	CATSRERTGELFF
TRBD2	TRBV5-1	TRBJ2-3	few	TGCGCCAGCAGCCTCGGACTAGCGGGCCATCTTCTGGCGCCAGATACGCAGTATTTT	CASSLGLAGHLLAPDTQYF
.	TRBV30	TRBJ2-7	.	TGTGCCTGGAGTGTAAGGGGCCAGGGGGGGGCGAGAGAGCAGTACTTC	CAWSVRGQGGAREQYF
TRBD2	TRBV3-1	TRBJ2-5	few	TGTGCCAGCAGCCAACGGTGGGAGGGCCCACAAGAGACCCAGTACTTC	CASSQRWEGPQETQYF
.	TRBV6-1	TRBJ2-1	few	TGTGCCAGCAGTGAAGGGTGGAGGGGTGAGCAGTTCTTC	CASSEGWRGEQFF
.	TRBV7-2	TRBJ1-2	.	TGTGCCAGCAGCTTAGCTGTTCCCTCCCTCTATGGCTACACCTTC	CASSLAVPSLYGYTF
TRBD1	TRBV2	TRBJ2-3	.	TGTGCCAGCAGTGAAGGGGTGGGACAGGGCACAGATACGCAGTATTTT	CASSEGVGQGTDTQYF
.	TRBV4-2	TRBJ1-4	.	TGTGCCAGCAGCCAAGCCCAGGGCGAAAAACTGTTTTTT	CASSQAQGEKLFF
TRBD2	TRBV28	TRBJ2-1	.	TGTGCCAGCATGGCGGGGGATCTAACGCTAAATGAGCAGTTCTTC	CASMAGDLTLNEQFF
.	TRBV2	TRBJ1-2	many	TGTGCCAGCAGTGAGCACTATGGCTACACCTTC	CASSEHYGYTF
.	TRBV7-2	TRBJ2-5	.	TGTGCCAGCAGCTTACCGAGCGCGGGGATGAGAGAGACCCAGTACTTC	CASSLPSAGMRETQYF
.	TRBV7-3	TRBJ2-1	.	TGTGCCAGCAGCTTAAACAGGGCTCTCAACGCCTACAATGAGCAGTTCTTC	CASSLNRALNAYNEQFF
TRBD1	TRBV30	TRBJ1-2	.	TGTGCCTGGGTCCAGGGGGCGAATGGCTACACCTTC	CAWVQGANGYTF
TRBD1	TRBV25-1	TRBJ2-1	.	TGTGCCAGCAGTGATGGCAAGGGACAGGGTTTCAATGAGCAGTTCTTC	CASSDGKGQGFNEQFF
.	TRBV3-1	TRBJ1-2	.	TGTGCCAGCAGCCACCTGGATGGCTACACCTTC	CASSHLDGYTF
.	TRBV7-9	TRBJ1-1	.	TGTGCCAGCAGCTTGATGGGCCCGGACACTGAAGCTTTCTTT	CASSLMGPDTEAFF
.	TRBV9	TRBJ2-1	.	TGTGCCAGCAGCCCAAGGGGGGGGACAGGAGCCTACAATGAGCAGTTCTTC	CASSPRGGTGAYNEQFF
.	TRBV27	TRBJ2-7	.	TGTGCCAGCAGTTTAAGCCAGGACTCCTACGAGCAGTACTTC	CASSLSQDSYEQYF
TRBD2	TRBV5-5	TRBJ2-7	few	TGTGCCGGCAGCATTGGACTAGCGGCCTACGAGCAGTACTTC	CAGSIGLAAYEQYF
TRBD1	TRBV20-1	TRBJ1-6	.	TGCAGTGCACTAGGTCCAGGGGGCTATAATTCACCCCTCCACTTT	CSALGPGGYNSPLHF